These 21 T cell receptor beta chains were all obtained from the same sample, sequenced in a study of identical twins. Using its own MiXCR run on the 5' RACE reads, TCRdb lists one record per CDR3 protein. The table has a few hundred thousand distinct CDR3 sequences, 12% seen once. This sample was also put to use in a study of yellow fever vaccine responses in identical twins.

The material sequenced was memory (CD45RO+) T cells sorted from blood. These receptors were collected from a woman under 30 in good health.

This clonotype occurred a few times. This chain connects TRBV29-1 to TRBJ2-1; 12 bases align to TRBD2. Germline V lookup: CDR1 SQVTM, CDR2 ANQGSEA. The J segment lost 7 bases and the V segment lost 6 bases, leaving 10 bases of the junction unmatched. The CDR3 spans 15 residues. The CDR3 region is CSVGRTSGRNNEQFF. The CDR3 DNA reads as TGCAGCGTCGGAAGAACTAGCGGGAGGAATAATGAGCAGTTCTTC.

This clonotype has a handful of counts. The V gene is TRBV11-2, the J gene TRBJ2-7, with D unclear. Trimming removed 5 bases from V and 4 bases from J, with 9 bases in between. CDR3 size: 12 residues. Germline V gene data show CDR1 as SGHAT and CDR2 as FQNNGV. The CDR3 bases are TGTGCCAGCAGCACCTCAGGATACGAGCAGTACTTC. Encoded protein: CASSTSGYEQYF. Full variable domain (outside the CDR3, taken from reference TRBV11-2 and TRBJ2-7): EAGVAQSPRYKIIEKRQSVAFWCNPISGHATLYWYQQILGQGPKLLIQFQNNGVVDDSQLPKDRFSAERLKGVDSTLKIQPAKLEDSAVYLCASSTSGYEQYFGPGTRLTVT.

This clonotype was recorded a few times. This chain connects TRBV5-1 to TRBJ2-3; D unresolved. V lost 0 bases and J 0 bases, leaving 11 bases between the germline ends. This CDR3 region has 16 residues. From germline, CDR1 is SGHRS and CDR2 YFSETQ. CDR3 amino acids: CASSLGRSLSTDTQYF. In DNA, the CDR3 is TGCGCCAGCAGCTTGGGACGGTCTCTGAGCACAGATACGCAGTATTTT.

This clonotype has just a few counts. The chain carries TRBV11-2 and TRBJ2-7; D call uncertain. CDR3 length: 16 residues. Trimming took off 0 bases at V and 1 base at J, with 13 bases between the two ends. CDR1 is SGHAT, CDR2 FQNNGV, per germline. CDR3 residues: CASSLDLPRLSYEQYF. CDR3 bases: TGTGCCAGCAGCTTAGATCTTCCTAGACTGTCCTACGAGCAGTACTTC.

This clonotype was seen only a few times. The chain has TRBV28 and TRBJ1-5; unclear D gene. The CDR3 covers 15 residues. Deletions cut 2 bases from V and 1 base from J, with 9 bases between. Germline assignment: CDR1 MDHEN and CDR2 SYDVKM. The DNA for the CDR3 is TGTGCCAGCAGTTTACGGGCGATCAGCAATCAGCCCCAGCATTTT. It encodes CASSLRAISNQPQHF.

A note on this clonotype: The junction differs from germline at one of its ends, possibly a read error. The chain recombines TRBV7-7 with TRBJ2-3; the D is unclear. The germline V gene encodes CDR1 SSHAT and CDR2 FNYEAQ (reference sequence). This CDR3 has 13 amino acids. The CDR3 DNA is TGTGCTAGCAGTATGTTGGGCACAGATACGCAGTATTTT. Encoded protein: CASSMLGTDTQYF.

This clonotype was detected a few times. This CDR3 reads CSVVGAAGANVLTF. DNA of the CDR3: TGCAGCGTTGTAGGGGCTGCTGGGGCCAACGTCCTGACTTTC. V and J are TRBV29-1 and TRBJ2-6, with D perhaps matching TRBD1 (5 bases). Trimming shortened V by 4 bases and J by 2 bases, and 9 bases separated the two germline ends. Germline V lookup: CDR1 SQVTM, CDR2 ANQGSEA. The CDR3 runs to 14 residues.

This clonotype turned up a few times. The genes are TRBV5-1 and TRBJ1-6, with D possibly matching TRBD1 (5 bases). Germline CDR1 is SGHRS and CDR2 is YFSETQ. This CDR3 contains 13 residues. The V end was cut by 2 bases, the J end by 10 bases, with 10 bases between. CDR3 sequence: CASSLQERSPLHF. DNA of the CDR3: TGCGCCAGCAGCTTACAGGAAAGGTCACCCCTCCACTTT.

This clonotype came up a few times. This chain uses TRBV12-3 or TRBV12-4 with TRBJ2-3; no reliable D call. The CDR3 spans 14 residues. Trimming took off 3 bases at V and 2 bases at J, with 9 bases between the two ends. The DNA of the CDR3 is TGTGCCAGCAGTTTCGGCAGACTCACAGATACGCAGTATTTT. It is translated as CASSFGRLTDTQYF.

The V call is TRBV12-3 or TRBV12-4, the J call TRBJ2-5, with D possibly matching TRBD2 (7 bases). V dropped 5 bases and J dropped 4 bases, with 17 bases sitting between them. CDR3 size: 15 residues. The CDR3 sequence: CASSPLGGRAETQYF. For the CDR3, the DNA is TGTGCCAGCAGTCCCCTGGGGGGGCGCGCAGAGACCCAGTACTTC.

The rearrangement uses TRBV20-1 and TRBJ2-5; 10 bases agree with TRBD1. V dropped 8 bases and J dropped 5; count of bases not matched to a gene: 17. CDR1 is DFQATT and CDR2 is SNEGSKA in the germline V gene (reference sequence). The CDR3 loop spans 16 amino acids. The CDR3 region has the DNA TGCAGTTTCAAAACTCCGAGGACAGGGGGTAGCGAGACCCAGTACTTC. The encoded protein is CSFKTPRTGGSETQYF.

This rearrangement joins TRBV27 to TRBJ1-6; D possibly corresponds to TRBD1 (6 bases). The CDR3 has 15 amino acids. The germline gives CDR1 MNHEY, CDR2 SMNVEV (reference sequence). V lost 5 bases and J lost 9, with 17 bases in between. The CDR3 sequence: CASSPQTPQGSPLHF. In DNA form, the CDR3 reads TGTGCCAGCAGTCCCCAAACCCCACAGGGTTCACCCCTCCACTTT.

This clonotype counts as medium-sized. This sequence joins TRBV7-9 and TRBJ2-7, with D tentatively TRBD1 or TRBD2 (5 bases each). Germline-derived CDR1 and CDR2 are SEHNR and FQNEAQ (reference sequence). The CDR3 is 13 amino acids. V shed 8 bases and J shed 6 bases, with 17 bases lying between them. CDR3 nucleotides: TGTGCCAGCGGCTGGGACGGTCCGGCCGAGCAGTACTTC. This encodes CASGWDGPAEQYF.

This clonotype was counted many times. The chain recombines TRBV6-2 or TRBV6-3 with TRBJ2-4; weak D call: TRBD2 (6 bases). V dropped 8 bases and J dropped 6 bases, with 17 bases sitting between them. This CDR3 is built from 14 residues. Per germline, CDR1 MNHEY and CDR2 SVGEGT. CDR3 residues: CASSGTSMGNIQYF. The CDR3 coding sequence is TGTGCCAGCTCCGGGACTTCGATGGGAAACATTCAGTACTTC.

At least ten counts were recorded for this clonotype. The chain employs TRBV12-3 or TRBV12-4 and TRBJ2-1, with 16 bases aligning to TRBD2. The CDR3 contains 16 residues. Unmatched junction bases numbered 4, after V lost 6 bases and J lost 5 bases. The CDR3 is CASSSGLAGGDNEQFF. The CDR3 region has the DNA TGTGCCAGCAGCTCGGGACTAGCGGGAGGGGACAATGAGCAGTTCTTC.

In its sample, this clonotype was seen a few times. The chain employs TRBV14 and TRBJ2-1; D gene unclear. V was cut by 3 bases and J by 1 base, with 10 bases left in between. The CDR3 totals 15 residues. Germline V gene data show CDR1 as SGHDN and CDR2 as FVKESK. CDR3: CASSQVTRSYNEQFF. CDR3 DNA: TGTGCCAGCAGCCAGGTAACCCGGTCCTACAATGAGCAGTTCTTC.

This clonotype was counted only a few times. The genes are TRBV18 and TRBJ2-1; D not resolved. Between the trimmed V and J ends, which lost 3 bases and 7 bases, there was a span of 13 bases. The germline V gene encodes CDR1 KGHSH and CDR2 LQKENI. The CDR3 contains 14 residues. The CDR3 spells CASSPPPRSNEQFF. The CDR3 DNA is TGTGCCAGCTCACCGCCGCCGAGGTCAAATGAGCAGTTCTTC.

This clonotype was recorded a few times. The genes are TRBV6-2 or TRBV6-3 and TRBJ2-2; D not certain. This CDR3 comprises 14 residues. The germline V and J ends were trimmed by 8 bases and 4 bases, with 14 bases remaining between them. Germline V gene sequence: CDR1 MNHEY, CDR2 SVGEGT. The CDR3 loop reads CASGVGGFTGELFF. The CDR3 coding sequence is TGTGCCAGCGGGGTTGGCGGATTCACCGGGGAGCTGTTTTTT.

This clonotype was observed a handful of times. The genes are TRBV20-1 and TRBJ1-5, with 9 nucleotides matching TRBD1. V dropped 4 bases and J dropped 7; count of bases not matched to a gene: 8. CDR1 is DFQATT, CDR2 SNEGSKA, per germline (reference sequence). The CDR3 totals 14 residues. The CDR3 nucleotides read TGCAGTGCTAAAATAGGACAGGGGTACCAGCCCCAGCATTTT. Amino acid sequence: CSAKIGQGYQPQHF.

J is TRBJ2-1 and V is TRBV9; a weak D match, TRBD1 (5 bases). From germline, CDR1 is SGDLS and CDR2 YYNGEE. The CDR3 covers 16 residues. Trimming stripped 3 bases from V and 5 bases from J, with 18 bases between. For the CDR3, the DNA is TGTGCCAGCAGCGCCCGGGTCAGCCACAGGAACAATGAGCAGTTCTTC. Translated: CASSARVSHRNNEQFF.

This clonotype was seen only a few times. The V call is TRBV7-2, the J call TRBJ1-4; no clear D. This CDR3 contains 13 residues. Germline loops: CDR1 SGHTA, CDR2 FQGNSA. The germline V and J ends were trimmed by 2 bases and 5 bases, with 6 bases remaining between them. CDR3 DNA sequence: TGTGCCAGCAGCTTAATGAAGAATGAAAAACTGTTTTTT. Protein product: CASSLMKNEKLFF.